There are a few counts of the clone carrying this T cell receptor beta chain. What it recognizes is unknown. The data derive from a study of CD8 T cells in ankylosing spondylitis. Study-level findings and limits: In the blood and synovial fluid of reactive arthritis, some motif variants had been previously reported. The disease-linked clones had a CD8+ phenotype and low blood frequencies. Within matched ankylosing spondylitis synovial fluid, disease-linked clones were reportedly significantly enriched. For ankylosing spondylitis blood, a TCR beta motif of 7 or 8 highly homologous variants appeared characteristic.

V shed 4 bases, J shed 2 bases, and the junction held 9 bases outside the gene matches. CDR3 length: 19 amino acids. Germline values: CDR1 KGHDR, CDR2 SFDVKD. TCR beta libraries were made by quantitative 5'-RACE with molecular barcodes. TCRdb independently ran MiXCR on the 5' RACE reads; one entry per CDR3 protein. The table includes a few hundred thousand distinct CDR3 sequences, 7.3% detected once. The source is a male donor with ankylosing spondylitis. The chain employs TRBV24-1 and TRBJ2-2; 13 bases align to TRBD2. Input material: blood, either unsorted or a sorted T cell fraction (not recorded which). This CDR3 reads CATSELTSGRPPNTGELFF. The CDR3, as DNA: TGTGCCACCAGTGAGCTGACTAGCGGGAGGCCCCCAAACACCGGGGAGCTGTTTTTT.